The 7 T cell receptor beta chains reported below all come from one sample, sequenced in a study of blood T cells in healthy people across ages. The second PCR ran about 6 to 11 cycles with a sample-barcoded 5' primer and J-beta primers. MiXCR was run by TCRdb on the 5' RACE reads, yielding one entry per CDR3 protein. The sample shows roughly 800,000 distinct CDR3 sequences, 58% of them seen only once. The source material was blood. The receptors derive from a man aged 25 to 45 in good health.

The CDR3 protein is CASSVASMRANEQFF. CDR3 DNA sequence: TGTGCCAGCAGCGTGGCTAGCATGAGGGCAAATGAGCAGTTCTTC. The V and J genes are TRBV9 and TRBJ2-1; D might be TRBD2 (5 bases). Trimming removed 2 bases from V and 7 bases from J, with 16 bases in between. CDR1 SGDLS and CDR2 YYNGEE come from the germline V gene. The CDR3 has 15 residues.

V and J are TRBV19 and TRBJ2-6, with no clear D. Germline CDR1 LNHDA, CDR2 SQIVND (reference sequence). Trimming took 5 bases from V and 4 from J, leaving 9 bases between them. This CDR3 comprises 14 residues. The CDR3 sequence is CASSGLSGANVLTF. The CDR3 nucleotides read TGTGCCAGTAGTGGTTTATCCGGGGCCAACGTCCTGACTTTC.

This clonotype has a handful of counts. V and J are TRBV7-9 and TRBJ2-5; D gene uncertain. Per germline, CDR1 SEHNR and CDR2 FQNEAQ (reference sequence). The V end was cut by 2 bases, the J end by 1 base, with 11 bases between. The CDR3 has 15 residues. The DNA of the CDR3 is TGTGCCAGCAGCTTAAGTCAAGGTATCCAAGAGACCCAGTACTTC. Protein: CASSLSQGIQETQYF.

On this clonotype: An end of the junction differs from the germline gene, which may be a read error. The chain employs TRBV6-1 and TRBJ1-5, with 7 bases fitting TRBD1. The CDR3 extends over 15 amino acids. In germline, CDR1 is MNHNS, CDR2 SASEGT. The CDR3 bases are TGTGCCAGCAGTGAACGGCAGGGGGGCAATCAGCCCCGGCATTTT. As protein: CASSERQGGNQPRHF.

This chain links TRBV5-1 with TRBJ2-3; 11 positions agree with TRBD2. The CDR3 runs to 18 residues. The J segment lost 2 bases and the V segment lost 0 bases, leaving 8 bases of the junction unmatched. Germline CDR1 and CDR2: SGHRS and YFSETQ. As DNA, the CDR3 is TGCGCCAGCAGCTTGGGTCTAGCGGGGGGAATCGCCACAGATACGCAGTATTTT. Encoded protein: CASSLGLAGGIATDTQYF.

This chain joins TRBV29-1 and TRBJ1-1; D possibly corresponds to TRBD1 (5 bases). CDR3 length: 18 amino acids. Trimming removed 3 bases at V and 1 base at J, with 24 bases between. Germline V gene data show CDR1 as SQVTM and CDR2 as ANQGSEA. The chain's CDR3 is CSVDRSGQIGAWNTEAFF. The CDR3 DNA sequence: TGCAGCGTTGATCGGTCCGGTCAGATAGGGGCTTGGAACACTGAAGCTTTCTTT. Based on the CDR3 plus reference TRBV29-1 and TRBJ1-1, the full variable domain is SAVISQKPSRDICQRGTSLTIQCQVDSQVTMMFWYRQQPGQSLTLIATANQGSEATYESGFVIDKFPISRPNLTFSTLTVSNMSPEDSSIYLCSVDRSGQIGAWNTEAFFGQGTRLTVV.

This clonotype was seen repeatedly, ten times or more. The J gene is TRBJ2-6, the V gene TRBV12-3 or TRBV12-4; D could derive from TRBD1 or TRBD2 (5 bases each). The CDR3 has 15 amino acids. The V and J ends lost 3 bases and 0 bases respectively, with 6 bases between them. The CDR3 bases are TGTGCCAGCAGTTTTGGGGGCTCTGGGGCCAACGTCCTGACTTTC. Amino acid sequence: CASSFGGSGANVLTF.